These 4 T cell receptor beta chains originate from one sample sequenced in a study of cytomegalovirus exposure and HLA in healthy donors (dated by TCRdb to the late 2010s). Library construction relied on the immunoSEQ multiplex PCR assay. The multiplex PCR relied on a mix of 60 forward primers for TCR Vbeta segments and 13 reverse primers for TCR Jbeta segments. Held by TCRdb, this immuneACCESS table contains in-frame sequences only and omits some clones. Under half of the omission traces to an unresolved V gene where checked; the cause of the rest is unknown. The sample records around 130,000 clones, 60% to 85% of which are singletons. Approximately 3.1% of the sample lies in the top ten. The sample was PBMCs. The receptors here all came from a young man in good health and CMV-seronegative.

V and J are TRBV28 and TRBJ1-4; D might be TRBD1 (6 bases). Germline values: CDR1 MDHEN, CDR2 SYDVKM. This CDR3 spans 16 amino acids. V lost 6 bases, J lost 3 bases, and 17 bases lay in between. This CDR3 is CASSTGQGKPNEKLFF. The CDR3 DNA is TGTGCCAGCAGCACGGGGCAGGGGAAACCTAATGAAAAACTGTTTTTT. Full variable domain (outside the CDR3, taken from reference TRBV28 and TRBJ1-4): DVKVTQSSRYLVKRTGEKVFLECVQDMDHENMFWYRQDPGLGLRLIYFSYDVKMKEKGDIPEGYSVSREKKERFSLILESASTNQTSMYLCASSTGQGKPNEKLFFGSGTQLSVL.

This chain joins TRBV7-9 and TRBJ2-1; D not certain. CDR1 is SEHNR and CDR2 is FQNEAQ in the germline V gene (reference sequence). V was cut by 3 bases and J by 15 bases, with 12 bases left in between. The CDR3 totals 11 residues. This chain's CDR3 is CASSFSEHRFF. Here the CDR3 DNA reads TGTGCCAGCAGCTTTTCGGAGCATCGGTTCTTC.

This clone was observed a handful of times. The rearrangement joins TRBV7-3 to TRBJ1-2; 9 bases align to TRBD1. After removal of 4 bases from V and 6 bases from J, the junction contained 15 bases not matched to a gene. The V gene's germline CDR1 is SGHTA and CDR2 FQGTGA. This CDR3 comprises 17 residues. For the CDR3, the DNA is TGTGCCAGCAGCTCTCATCTTTCCGGGACAGGGATGGATGGCTACACCTTC. This codes for CASSSHLSGTGMDGYTF.

This sequence joins TRBV11-2 and TRBJ2-4; TRBD2 agrees at 8 bases. The CDR3 is made up of 16 amino acids. CDR1 is SGHAT and CDR2 is FQNNGV in the germline V gene. Germline trimming cut 5 bases from V and 3 bases from J; bases unmatched to any gene: 9. The chain's CDR3 is CASSAGGARGKNIQYF. The DNA for the CDR3 is TGTGCCAGCAGCGCCGGGGGGGCGCGAGGCAAAAACATTCAGTACTTC. Looking up the rest from reference TRBV11-2 and TRBJ2-4 gives the full variable domain: EAGVAQSPRYKIIEKRQSVAFWCNPISGHATLYWYQQILGQGPKLLIQFQNNGVVDDSQLPKDRFSAERLKGVDSTLKIQPAKLEDSAVYLCASSAGGARGKNIQYFGAGTRLSVL.